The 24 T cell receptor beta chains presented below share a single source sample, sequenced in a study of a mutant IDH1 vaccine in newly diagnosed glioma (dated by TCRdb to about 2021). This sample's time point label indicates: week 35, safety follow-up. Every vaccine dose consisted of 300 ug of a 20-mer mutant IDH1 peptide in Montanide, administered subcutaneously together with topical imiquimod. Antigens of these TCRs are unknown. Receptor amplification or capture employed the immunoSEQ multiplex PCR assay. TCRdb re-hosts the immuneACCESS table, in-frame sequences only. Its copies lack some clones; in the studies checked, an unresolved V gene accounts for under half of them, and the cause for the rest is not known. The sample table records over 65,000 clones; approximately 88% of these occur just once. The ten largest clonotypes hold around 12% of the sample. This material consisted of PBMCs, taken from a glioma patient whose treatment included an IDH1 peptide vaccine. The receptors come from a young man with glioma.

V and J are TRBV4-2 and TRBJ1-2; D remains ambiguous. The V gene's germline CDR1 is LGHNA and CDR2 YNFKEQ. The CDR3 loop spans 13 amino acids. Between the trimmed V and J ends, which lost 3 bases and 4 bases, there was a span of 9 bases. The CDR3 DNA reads TGTGCCAGCAGCCAGGAACAGCTCTATGGCTACACCTTC. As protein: CASSQEQLYGYTF.

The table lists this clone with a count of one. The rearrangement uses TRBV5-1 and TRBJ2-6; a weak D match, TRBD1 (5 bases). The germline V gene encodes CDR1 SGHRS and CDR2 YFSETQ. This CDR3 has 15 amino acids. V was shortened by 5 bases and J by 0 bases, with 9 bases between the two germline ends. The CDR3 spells CASRQEISGANVLTF. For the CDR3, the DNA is TGCGCCAGCAGACAGGAAATCTCTGGGGCCAACGTCCTGACTTTC.

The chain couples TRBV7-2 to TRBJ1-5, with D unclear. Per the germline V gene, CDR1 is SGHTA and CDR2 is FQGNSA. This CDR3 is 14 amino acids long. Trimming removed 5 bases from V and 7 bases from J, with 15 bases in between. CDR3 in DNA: TGTGCCAGCAGCCAATCCCTTATGGGGCAGCCCCAGCATTTT. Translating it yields CASSQSLMGQPQHF.

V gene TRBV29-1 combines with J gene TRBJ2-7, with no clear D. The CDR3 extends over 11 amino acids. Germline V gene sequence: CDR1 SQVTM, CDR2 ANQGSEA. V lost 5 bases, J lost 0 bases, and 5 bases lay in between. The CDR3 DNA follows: TGCAGCGTTTCCGACTCCTACGAGCAGTACTTC. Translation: CSVSDSYEQYF.

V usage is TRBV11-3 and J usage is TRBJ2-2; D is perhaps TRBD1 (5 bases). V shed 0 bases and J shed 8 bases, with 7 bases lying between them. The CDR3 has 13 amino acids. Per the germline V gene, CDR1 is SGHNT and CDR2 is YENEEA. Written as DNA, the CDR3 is TGTGCCAGCAGCTTAGAAGGGGCTGGGGAGCTGTTTTTT. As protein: CASSLEGAGELFF.

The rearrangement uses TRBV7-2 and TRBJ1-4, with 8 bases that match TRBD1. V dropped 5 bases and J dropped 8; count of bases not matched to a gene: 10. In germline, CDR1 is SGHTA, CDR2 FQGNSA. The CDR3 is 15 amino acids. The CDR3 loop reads CASSLGQGGGEKLFF. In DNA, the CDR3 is TGTGCCAGCAGCCTCGGACAGGGAGGCGGGGAAAAACTGTTTTTT.

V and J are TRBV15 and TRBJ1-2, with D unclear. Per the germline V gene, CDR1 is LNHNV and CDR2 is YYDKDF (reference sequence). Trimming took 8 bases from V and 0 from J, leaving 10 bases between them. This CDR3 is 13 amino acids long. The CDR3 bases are TGTGCCACCCGAAAAGCACCTAACTATGGCTACACCTTC. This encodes CATRKAPNYGYTF.

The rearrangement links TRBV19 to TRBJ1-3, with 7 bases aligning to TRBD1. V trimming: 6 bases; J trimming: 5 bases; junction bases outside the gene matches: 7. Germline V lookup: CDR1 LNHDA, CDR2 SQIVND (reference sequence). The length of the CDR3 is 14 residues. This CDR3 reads CASRPGQSRNTIYF. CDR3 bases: TGTGCCAGTAGACCGGGACAGTCTAGAAACACCATATATTTT. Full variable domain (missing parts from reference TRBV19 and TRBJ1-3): DGGITQSPKYLFRKEGQNVTLSCEQNLNHDAMYWYRQDPGQGLRLIYYSQIVNDFQKGDIAEGYSVSREKKESFPLTVTSAQKNPTAFYLCASRPGQSRNTIYFGEGSWLTVV.

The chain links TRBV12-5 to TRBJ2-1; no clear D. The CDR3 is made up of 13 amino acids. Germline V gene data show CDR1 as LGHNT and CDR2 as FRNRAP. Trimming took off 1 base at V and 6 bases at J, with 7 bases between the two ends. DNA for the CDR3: TGTGCTAGTGGTTTGGGCGACTCCAATGAGCAGTTCTTC. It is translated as CASGLGDSNEQFF.

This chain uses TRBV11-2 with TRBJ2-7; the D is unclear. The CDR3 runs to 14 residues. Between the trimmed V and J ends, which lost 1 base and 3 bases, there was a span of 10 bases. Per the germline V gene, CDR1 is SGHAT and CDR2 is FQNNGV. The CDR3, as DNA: TGTGCCAGCAGCTTAGTTCTTAGAAACTACGAGCAGTACTTC. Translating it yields CASSLVLRNYEQYF.

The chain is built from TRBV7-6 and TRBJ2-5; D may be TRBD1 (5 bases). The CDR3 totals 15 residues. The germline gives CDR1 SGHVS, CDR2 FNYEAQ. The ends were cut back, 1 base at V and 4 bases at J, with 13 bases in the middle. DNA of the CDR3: TGTGCCAGCAGCTTAGGACGTCAAAGGGGAGAGACCCAGTACTTC. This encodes CASSLGRQRGETQYF.

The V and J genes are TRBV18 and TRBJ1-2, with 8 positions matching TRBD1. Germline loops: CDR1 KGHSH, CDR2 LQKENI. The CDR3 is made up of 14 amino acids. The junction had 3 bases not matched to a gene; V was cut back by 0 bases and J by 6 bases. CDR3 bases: TGTGCCAGCTCACCACCCGGGACAGGAGATGGCTACACCTTC. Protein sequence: CASSPPGTGDGYTF.

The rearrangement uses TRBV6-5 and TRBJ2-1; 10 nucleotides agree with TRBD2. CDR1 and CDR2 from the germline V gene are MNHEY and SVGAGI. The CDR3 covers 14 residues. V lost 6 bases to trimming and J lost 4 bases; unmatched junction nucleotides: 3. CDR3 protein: CASSYSGGYNEQFF. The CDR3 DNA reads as TGTGCCAGCAGCTATAGCGGGGGGTACAATGAGCAGTTCTTC.

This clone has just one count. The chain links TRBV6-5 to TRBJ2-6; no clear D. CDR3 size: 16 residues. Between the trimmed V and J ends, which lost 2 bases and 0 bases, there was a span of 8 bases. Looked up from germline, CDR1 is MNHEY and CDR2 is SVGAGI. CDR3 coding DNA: TGTGCCAGCAGTTACCGAGTTCGCTCTGGGGCCAACGTCCTGACTTTC. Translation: CASSYRVRSGANVLTF.

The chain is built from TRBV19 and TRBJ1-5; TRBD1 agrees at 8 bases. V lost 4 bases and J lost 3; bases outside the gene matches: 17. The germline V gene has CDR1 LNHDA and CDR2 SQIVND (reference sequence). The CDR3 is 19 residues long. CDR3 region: CASSTGQGTALGANQPQHF. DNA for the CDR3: TGTGCCAGTAGTACAGGACAGGGCACCGCATTGGGGGCCAATCAGCCCCAGCATTTT.

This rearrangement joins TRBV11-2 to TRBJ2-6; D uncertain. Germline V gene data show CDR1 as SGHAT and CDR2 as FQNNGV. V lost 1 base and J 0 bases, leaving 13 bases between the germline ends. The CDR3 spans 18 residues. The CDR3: CASSLAGGTLSGANVLTF. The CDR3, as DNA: TGTGCCAGCAGCTTAGCTGGTGGAACCCTCTCTGGGGCCAACGTCCTGACTTTC.

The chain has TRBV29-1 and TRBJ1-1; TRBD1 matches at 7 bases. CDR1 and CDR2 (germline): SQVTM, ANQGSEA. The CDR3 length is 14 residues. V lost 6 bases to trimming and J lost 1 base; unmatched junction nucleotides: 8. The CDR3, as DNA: TGCAGCGTCGCACAGGGACAGAAGAACACTGAAGCTTTCTTT. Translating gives CSVAQGQKNTEAFF.

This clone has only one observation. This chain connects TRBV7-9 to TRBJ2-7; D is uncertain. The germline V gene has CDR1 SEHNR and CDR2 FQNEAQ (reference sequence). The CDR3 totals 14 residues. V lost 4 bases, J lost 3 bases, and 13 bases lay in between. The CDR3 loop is CASSSLEDRYEQYF. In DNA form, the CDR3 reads TGTGCCAGCAGCTCGTTAGAGGACCGCTACGAGCAGTACTTC.

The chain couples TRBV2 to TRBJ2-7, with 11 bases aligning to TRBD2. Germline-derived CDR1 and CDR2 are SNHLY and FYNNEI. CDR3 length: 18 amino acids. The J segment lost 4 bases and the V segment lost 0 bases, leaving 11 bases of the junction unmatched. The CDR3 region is CASSEALRTSGSRYEQYF. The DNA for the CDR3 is TGTGCCAGCAGTGAAGCGCTTAGAACTAGCGGGAGTAGGTACGAGCAGTACTTC.

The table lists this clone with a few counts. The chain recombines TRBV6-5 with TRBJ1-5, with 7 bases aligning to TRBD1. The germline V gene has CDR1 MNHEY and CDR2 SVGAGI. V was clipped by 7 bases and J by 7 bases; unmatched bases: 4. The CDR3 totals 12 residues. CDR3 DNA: TGTGCCAGCAAAGGGACAGACCAGCCCCAGCATTTT. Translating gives CASKGTDQPQHF.

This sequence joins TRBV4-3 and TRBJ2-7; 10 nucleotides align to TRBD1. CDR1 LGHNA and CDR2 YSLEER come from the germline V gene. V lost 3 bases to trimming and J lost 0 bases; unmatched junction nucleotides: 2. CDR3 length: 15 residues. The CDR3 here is CASSHGTGASYEQYF. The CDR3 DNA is TGCGCCAGCAGCCACGGGACAGGGGCCTCCTACGAGCAGTACTTC.

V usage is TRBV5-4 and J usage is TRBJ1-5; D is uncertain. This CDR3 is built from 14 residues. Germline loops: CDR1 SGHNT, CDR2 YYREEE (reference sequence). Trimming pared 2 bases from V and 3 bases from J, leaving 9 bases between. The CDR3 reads CASSFWGLNQPQHF. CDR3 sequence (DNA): TGTGCCAGCAGCTTTTGGGGTCTCAATCAGCCCCAGCATTTT.

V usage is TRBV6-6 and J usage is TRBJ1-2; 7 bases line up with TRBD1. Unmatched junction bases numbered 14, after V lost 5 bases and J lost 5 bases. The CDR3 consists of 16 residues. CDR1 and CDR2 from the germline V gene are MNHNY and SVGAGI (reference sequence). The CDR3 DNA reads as TGTGCCAGCAGTCGTTCCCTGACAGGGTCGGGGTATGGCTACACCTTC. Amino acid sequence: CASSRSLTGSGYGYTF.

The CDR3 protein is CASKLRTASITYEQYF. DNA of the CDR3: TGTGCCAGCAAGCTGAGGACAGCCTCTATAACTTACGAGCAGTACTTC. The chain recombines TRBV2 with TRBJ2-7, with D possibly being TRBD1 (6 bases). The CDR3 runs to 16 residues. V lost 7 bases and J lost 4, with 23 bases in between. CDR1 is SNHLY and CDR2 is FYNNEI in the germline V gene. The full variable domain, completed using reference TRBV2 and TRBJ2-7, is EPEVTQTPSHQVTQMGQEVILRCVPISNHLYFYWYRQILGQKVEFLVSFYNNEISEKSEIFDDQFSVERPDGSNFTLKIRSTKLEDSAMYFCASKLRTASITYEQYFGPGTRLTVT.